This is a list of T cell receptor beta chains from one sample in a study of T cells in Graves' hyperthyroidism and ophthalmopathy. Each CDR3 protein is one row after TCRdb ran MiXCR on the multiplex PCR reads. The repertoire holds more than 450,000 distinct CDR3 sequences, with 14% as singletons. Source material: blood. The receptors here all came from a middle-aged woman with Graves' hyperthyroidism. Both conserved end residues are part of each CDR3. A D gene is named only where the DNA matches it firmly. Only part of the rows carry a size: once, few, many, or a class if the clone is expanded.

clone_size,j_call,v_call,d_call,cdr3_nt,cdr3_aa
many,TRBJ1-2,TRBV3-1,.,TGTGCCAGCAGCCAAGTAGGGAACTATGGCTACACCTTC,CASSQVGNYGYTF
.,TRBJ2-2,TRBV4-1,.,TGCGCCAGCAGCCAGAAGGCTAGCGCAGAGTCAGGCACCGGGGAGCTGTTTTTT,CASSQKASAESGTGELFF
many,TRBJ1-1,TRBV30,.,TGTGCCTGGAGTCAAGGACTCCCGGGGACTGAAGCTTTCTTT,CAWSQGLPGTEAFF
many,TRBJ2-5,TRBV12-3/TRBV12-4,TRBD1,TGTGCCAGCAGTTTTGTGACAGGGGGAGAGACCCAGTACTTC,CASSFVTGGETQYF
medium-sized,TRBJ1-1,TRBV3-1,.,TGTGCCAGCAGCCTTACTACCGTGTTCAGTAAGACTGAAGCTTTCTTT,CASSLTTVFSKTEAFF
few,TRBJ2-7,TRBV27,TRBD2,TGTGCCAGCAGTTTTAGCGGGCATGCCTACGAGCAGTACTTC,CASSFSGHAYEQYF
.,TRBJ2-1,TRBV10-3,TRBD2,TGTGCCATCAGCGAGCGATTAGCGGGAATTGGGCAATCCGAGCAGTTCTTC,CAISERLAGIGQSEQFF
many,TRBJ2-7,TRBV5-1,TRBD2,TGCGCCAGCAGCTTTCGTCTAGCGGGAGCTAACAACTACGAGCAGTACTTC,CASSFRLAGANNYEQYF
.,TRBJ2-4,TRBV6-2/TRBV6-3,TRBD2,TGTGCCAGCAGTTCGTCAGCGGGACTGAAAAACATTCAGTACTTC,CASSSSAGLKNIQYF
many,TRBJ1-6,TRBV5-5,TRBD1,TGTGCCAGCAGCCAGACAGGGGATTATTCACCCCTCCACTTT,CASSQTGDYSPLHF
many,TRBJ2-5,TRBV5-1,TRBD1,TGCGCCAGCAGCTCCGGGACAGGGGTAGTCGGAGAGACCCAGTACTTC,CASSSGTGVVGETQYF